The clone carrying this T cell receptor (beta chain) was recorded once. What it recognizes is unknown. V was pared by 5 bases and J by 0 bases, with 11 bases between. Germline V gene lookup returns CDR1 MDHEN and CDR2 SYDVKM. The CDR3 has 16 residues. In the PCR, 60 Vbeta and 13 Jbeta primers were used. Measured with immunoSEQ multiplex PCR; TCRdb has only the in-frame clones, and not every one. The repertoire includes about 200,000 clones, roughly four fifths of them detected once, and over 5% sits in the top ten. This specimen comes from a study of cytomegalovirus exposure and HLA in healthy donors. Study findings and constraints: Among the most significant clusters, several appeared linked to common viral pathogens in a later analysis.

The receptor's source is a woman in her fifties or sixties in good health and CMV-seropositive. The chain carries TRBV28 and TRBJ1-6; no firm D call. Sequenced input: PBMCs. DNA of the CDR3: TGTGCCAGCAGTCCGGTTCCGAGCTCCTATAATTCACCCCTCCACTTT. Its protein is CASSPVPSSYNSPLHF.